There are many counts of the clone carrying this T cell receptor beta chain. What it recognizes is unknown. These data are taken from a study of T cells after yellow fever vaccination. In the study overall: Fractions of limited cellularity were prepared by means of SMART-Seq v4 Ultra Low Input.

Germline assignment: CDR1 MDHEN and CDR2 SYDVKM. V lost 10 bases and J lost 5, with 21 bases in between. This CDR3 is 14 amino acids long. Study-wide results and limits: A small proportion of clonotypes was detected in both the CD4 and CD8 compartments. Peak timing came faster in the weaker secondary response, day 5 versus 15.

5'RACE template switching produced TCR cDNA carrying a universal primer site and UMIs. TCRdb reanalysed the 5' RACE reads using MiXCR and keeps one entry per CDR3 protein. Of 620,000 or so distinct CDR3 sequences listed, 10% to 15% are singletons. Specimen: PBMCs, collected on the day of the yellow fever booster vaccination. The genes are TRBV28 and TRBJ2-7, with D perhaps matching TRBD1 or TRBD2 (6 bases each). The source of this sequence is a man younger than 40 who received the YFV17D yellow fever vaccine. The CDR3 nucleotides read TGTGCCAACCCGAGGGGGGCCCCTTTGGACGAGCAGTACTTC. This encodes CANPRGAPLDEQYF.